This TCR beta chain derives from a study of radiotherapy plus CTLA-4 blockade in lung cancer. Looking at the study overall: Objective responses were seen in roughly 20% of patients, disease control in 31%.

Some clones are missing from TCRdb's copy, which holds only in-frame ones; the method was immunoSEQ multiplex PCR. The sample lists about 38,000 clones; 70% to 75% were seen once. V lost 2 bases and J lost 4, with 11 bases in between. This CDR3 region has 15 residues. Germline values: CDR1 SGHNT, CDR2 YENEEA. Focal radiation plus CTLA-4 blockade with ipilimumab was administered to patients who had chemo-refractory metastatic non-small-cell lung cancer. This clonotype was obtained from a human donor with non-small cell lung cancer who had stable disease on radiotherapy plus ipilimumab. This sample comprised peripheral blood, obtained from a patient treated with radiotherapy plus ipilimumab. The chain employs TRBV11-3 and TRBJ2-2; D is perhaps TRBD2 (6 bases). The CDR3 DNA reads as TGTGCCAGCAGCTTATCACGGGGGAGCACCGGGGAGCTGTTTTTT. This translates into CASSLSRGSTGELFF.